What follows describes a single T cell receptor beta chain. Its antigen remains unidentified. The sample originates from a study of Ad26.COV2.S vaccination and SARS-CoV-2 variants. Study context: Recipients of Ad26.COV2.S got it intramuscularly, once or twice 56 days apart.

Germline V CDR1 and CDR2: SGHKS, YYEKEE (reference sequence). Trimming cost V 4 bases and J 4 bases; bases outside gene matches: 14. The CDR3 has 17 amino acids. Study-level results: TCR breadth and depth estimates may have understated total T cell responses. People who got the vaccine had more spike-specific TCR breadth than people who got placebo.

Assay: immunoSEQ multiplex PCR; the TCRdb copy retains only in-frame clones and omits some. The sample includes over 450,000 clones, roughly nine tenths of them seen just once. Described treatment: over 15 received Ad26.COV2.S at low or high dose, single or two shots; roughly five received placebo; per-sample allocation not given. The samples date from day 63 after the first vaccine or placebo injection. This material consisted of peripheral blood, taken in a trial of Ad26.COV2.S vaccine versus placebo. The receptor was derived from a person aged 18-65 years who received the Ad26.COV2.S COVID-19 vaccine or a placebo. V is TRBV5-5 and J is TRBJ2-7; 10 positions agree with TRBD2. The chain's CDR3 is CASSINEVLAGSYEQYF. The CDR3 DNA sequence: TGTGCCAGCAGCATCAACGAAGTACTAGCGGGATCTTACGAGCAGTACTTC.